These 13 T cell receptor beta chains share one sample of origin, sequenced in a study of shared clonotypes between healthy human individuals. The protocol was immunoSEQ multiplex PCR, while the TCRdb copy is restricted to in-frame clones and leaves out a portion. The sample lists about 1.1 million clones, 70% to 80% occurring once. Sequenced sample: memory CD4+ T cells from PBMCs. As to subset: CD45RA-negative fraction. The receptors derive from a man aged 18 to 35 in good health. Some clones in this sample may be carry-over from other donors' samples.

There are a few counts of this clone. The chain has TRBV30 and TRBJ1-5; D is perhaps TRBD1 (6 bases). V was cut by 0 bases and J by 7 bases, with 13 bases left in between. CDR1 is GTSNPN and CDR2 is SVGIG in the germline V gene (reference sequence). This CDR3 contains 14 residues. CDR3 nucleotide sequence: TGTGCCTGGAGTGTACTGGGGGGGCCCCAGCCCCAGCATTTT. It encodes CAWSVLGGPQPQHF. The full variable domain, its missing parts supplied by reference TRBV30 and TRBJ1-5, is SQTIHQWPATLVQPVGSPLSLECTVEGTSNPNLYWYRQAAGRGLQLLFYSVGIGQISSEVPQNLSASRPQDRQFILSSKKLLLSDSGFYLCAWSVLGGPQPQHFGDGTRLSIL.

CDR3 sequence: CASSLLGGSNQPQHF. The CDR3, as DNA: TGTGCCAGCAGCTTACTGGGGGGGAGCAATCAGCCCCAGCATTTT. The chain is built from TRBV7-3 and TRBJ1-5; D is possibly TRBD1 (5 bases). This CDR3 region has 15 residues. Germline V gene data show CDR1 as SGHTA and CDR2 as FQGTGA. The ends were cut back, 2 bases at V and 1 base at J, with 9 bases in the middle.

V is TRBV7-3 and J is TRBJ1-5; possibly TRBD1 for D (6 bases). Trimming removed 5 bases at V and 7 bases at J, with 12 bases between. This CDR3 comprises 13 residues. Germline loops: CDR1 SGHTA, CDR2 FQGTGA. CDR3 in DNA: TGTGCCAGCAGCGGGGGGGCAGGACAGCCCCAGCATTTT. Amino acids: CASSGGAGQPQHF.

The chain recombines TRBV9 with TRBJ1-1; maybe TRBD1 (5 bases). The CDR3 loop spans 14 amino acids. Trimming took off 4 bases at V and 1 base at J, with 11 bases between the two ends. Per germline, CDR1 SGDLS and CDR2 YYNGEE. CDR3 DNA: TGTGCCAGCAGCCCGGGACCGGCGAACACTGAAGCTTTCTTT. It codes for CASSPGPANTEAFF.

The chain joins TRBV18 to TRBJ2-2; TRBD2 might be the D (5 bases). Germline CDR1 and CDR2: KGHSH and LQKENI. V was clipped by 4 bases and J by 4 bases, with 13 bases between them. The CDR3 spans 15 residues. The CDR3 region is CASSRGQLPTGELFF. As DNA, the CDR3 is TGTGCCAGCTCACGCGGGCAGCTACCCACCGGGGAGCTGTTTTTT.

This clone has only one observation. V is TRBV7-9 and J is TRBJ2-3, with D possibly TRBD2 on 5 matching bases. The V gene lost 2 bases and the J gene lost 3 bases, with 12 bases spanning the gap. Germline CDR1 reads SEHNR; CDR2 reads FQNEAQ (reference sequence). This CDR3 contains 15 residues. CDR3 protein: CASSLRGSTTDTQYF. CDR3 nucleotide sequence: TGTGCCAGCAGCTTACGAGGGAGTACAACAGATACGCAGTATTTT.

V gene TRBV4-3 combines with J gene TRBJ1-4; D unresolved. V was cut by 0 bases and J by 15 bases, with 14 bases left in between. The CDR3 contains 13 residues. CDR1 is LGHNA and CDR2 is YSLEER in the germline V gene. CDR3 DNA: TGCGCCAGCAGCCAAGATCCTGGCCGGGGATTGTTTTTT. Protein sequence: CASSQDPGRGLFF.

The rearrangement joins TRBV30 to TRBJ1-2, with D uncertain. The germline V and J ends were trimmed by 0 bases and 5 bases, with 10 bases remaining between them. The germline V gene has CDR1 GTSNPN and CDR2 SVGIG (reference sequence). The CDR3 has 13 residues. In DNA form, the CDR3 reads TGTGCCTGGAGTGTAGGAGCAGGTTATGGCTACACCTTC. Amino acids: CAWSVGAGYGYTF.

The V and J genes are TRBV11-2 and TRBJ2-5; 8 bases agree with TRBD1. V was clipped by 5 bases and J by 4 bases; unmatched bases: 3. The V gene's germline CDR1 is SGHAT and CDR2 FQNNGV. The CDR3 is 13 residues long. The CDR3 DNA reads TGTGCCAGCAGCCCGGACAGGGCAGAGACCCAGTACTTC. Protein sequence: CASSPDRAETQYF.

The gene calls are TRBV5-1 and TRBJ2-7, with D possibly matching TRBD2 (6 bases). V lost 3 bases and J lost 2, with 12 bases in between. CDR3 length equals 14 residues. Germline V gene lookup returns CDR1 SGHRS and CDR2 YFSETQ. CDR3 DNA: TGCGCCAGCAGCTCTTCGGACTACCCCTACGAGCAGTACTTC. Protein product: CASSSSDYPYEQYF.

V usage is TRBV2 and J usage is TRBJ2-2; possibly TRBD1 for D (6 bases). Trimming left V 4 bases short and J 9 bases short, with 12 bases between. Germline CDR1 and CDR2: SNHLY and FYNNEI. The CDR3 loop spans 13 amino acids. The CDR3 reads CASSGGGEWELFF. CDR3 sequence (DNA): TGTGCCAGCAGTGGAGGGGGAGAGTGGGAGCTGTTTTTT.

The chain uses TRBV7-9 and TRBJ2-5, with TRBD1 identical over 7 bases. Germline values: CDR1 SEHNR, CDR2 FQNEAQ (reference sequence). There are 14 residues in the CDR3. Trimming took 3 bases from V and 8 from J; bases not matched to a gene: 9. The CDR3 DNA is TGTGCCAGCAGCTTGGGGGACAGCCGAAGCACCCAGTACTTC. Its protein is CASSLGDSRSTQYF.

The gene calls are TRBV6-4 and TRBJ1-1; D perhaps matches TRBD1 (5 bases). The V gene's germline CDR1 is MRHNA and CDR2 SNTAGT. V lost 8 bases and J 5 bases, leaving 21 bases between the germline ends. CDR3 size: 15 residues. The CDR3 region is CASPHRTGTGTEAFF. The CDR3 DNA sequence: TGTGCCAGCCCCCACCGGACGGGGACCGGTACTGAAGCTTTCTTT.